The clone carrying this TCR beta chain has a count of ten or more. Its antigen remains unknown. Trimming at V came to 5 bases and at J to 11 bases, leaving 4 bases not matched to a gene. There are 11 residues in the CDR3. The germline CDR1 and CDR2 sequences are SGHDT and YYEEEE. 5'RACE generated cDNA with 10-nucleotide random UMIs. TCRdb re-derived calls from the 5' RACE reads in MiXCR, one entry per CDR3 protein. The data contain around 66,000 distinct CDR3 sequences, under 5.5% of them singletons. These data originate in a study of neurological immune-mediated disorders. Whole-study findings and limits: Expanded clones shared no CDR3 amino acid sequences across subjects, suggesting private repertoires in all groups. Repertoires from 18 of 34 multiple sclerosis patients grouped phylogenetically into a related-CDR3 cluster, suggesting a possible signature. Expansion of TCR clones was greatest in HTLV-1-associated myelopathy and smallest in multiple sclerosis, where it fell below that of healthy controls.

Material: PBMCs. This TCR derives from a woman in her sixties or seventies with multiple sclerosis. The chain employs TRBV5-6 and TRBJ2-1, with TRBD1 identical over 7 bases. CDR3 sequence (DNA): TGTGCCAGCAGAAGGACAGGACAGCAGTTCTTC. Its protein is CASRRTGQQFF.